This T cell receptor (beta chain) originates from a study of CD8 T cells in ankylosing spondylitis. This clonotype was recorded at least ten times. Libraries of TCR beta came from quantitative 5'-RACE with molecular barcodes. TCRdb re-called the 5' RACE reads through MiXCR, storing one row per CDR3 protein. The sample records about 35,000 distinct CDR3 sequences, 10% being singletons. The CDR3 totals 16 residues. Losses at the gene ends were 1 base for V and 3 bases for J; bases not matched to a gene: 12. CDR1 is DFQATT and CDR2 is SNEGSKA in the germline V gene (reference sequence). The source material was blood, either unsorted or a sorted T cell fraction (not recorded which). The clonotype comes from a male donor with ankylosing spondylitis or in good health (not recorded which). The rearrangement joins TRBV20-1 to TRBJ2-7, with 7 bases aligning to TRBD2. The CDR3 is CSARGWVGGTGYEQYF. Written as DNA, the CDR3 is TGCAGTGCTAGAGGCTGGGTCGGGGGGACGGGCTACGAGCAGTACTTC.